Presented here are 20 T cell receptor beta chains from one specimen sequenced in a study of T-cell reconstitution after alpha-beta-depleted transplantation in children. During its preparation, the TCRbeta library received unique molecular identifiers. TCRdb independently ran MiXCR on the PCR reads; one entry per CDR3 protein. The sample shows approximately 230,000 distinct CDR3 sequences, more than 20% of them seen only once. The source material was PBMCs, mostly from graft donor cells, sampled 360 days after TCRalphabeta/CD19-depleted stem cell transplant. These receptors came from a female patient between 2 and 10 years old who had a stem cell transplant for congenital amegakaryocytic thrombocytopenia, so the T cells may come from the graft donor.

This chain uses TRBV20-1 with TRBJ1-4; D is possibly TRBD1 (5 bases). The V gene lost 3 bases and the J gene lost 6 bases, with 14 bases spanning the gap. Looked up from germline, CDR1 is DFQATT and CDR2 is SNEGSKA (reference sequence). The CDR3 is 14 amino acids. The CDR3 region is CSARGRWGDEKLFF. The CDR3 nucleotides are TGCAGTGCTAGGGGCCGCTGGGGGGATGAAAAACTGTTTTTT.

In this sample, this clonotype turned up a few times. The V gene is TRBV10-3, the J gene TRBJ2-7, with D tentatively TRBD1 (6 bases). The CDR3 extends over 15 amino acids. Germline assignment: CDR1 ENHRY and CDR2 SYGVKD. Trimming shortened V by 3 bases and J by 2 bases, and 14 bases separated the two germline ends. CDR3 sequence reads: CAISEGPTGTYEQYF. CDR3 bases: TGTGCCATCAGTGAAGGTCCGACAGGAACCTACGAGCAGTACTTC.

V gene TRBV29-1 combines with J gene TRBJ2-1; 7 nucleotides line up with TRBD1. This CDR3 contains 15 residues. The germline gives CDR1 SQVTM, CDR2 ANQGSEA. J was trimmed by 4 bases and V by 1 base; bases with no gene match: 7. CDR3 coding DNA: TGCAGCGTTGAAGTCAGGGGGACCCGTTACAATGAGCAGTTCTTC. Translation: CSVEVRGTRYNEQFF.

This chain connects TRBV29-1 to TRBJ2-2; 13 nucleotides line up with TRBD2. This CDR3 spans 16 amino acids. The germline gives CDR1 SQVTM, CDR2 ANQGSEA. Trimming cost V 6 bases and J 1 base; bases outside gene matches: 5. The CDR3 region is CSVARTSGGNTGELFF. The CDR3 DNA reads TGCAGCGTCGCCAGGACTAGCGGGGGGAACACCGGGGAGCTGTTTTTT.

This clonotype has just a few counts. This chain links TRBV28 with TRBJ2-1, with D maybe TRBD1 (7 bases). Germline lookup yields CDR1 MDHEN and CDR2 SYDVKM. Trimming shortened V by 5 bases and J by 12 bases, and 17 bases separated the two germline ends. The CDR3 consists of 13 residues. CDR3 in amino acids: CASSIGGGERQFF. DNA of the CDR3: TGTGCCAGCAGTATCGGAGGGGGCGAGAGGCAGTTCTTC.

In its sample, this clonotype was seen a few times. The chain carries TRBV7-8 and TRBJ2-7; D unresolved. The V and J ends lost 5 bases and 4 bases respectively, with 18 bases between them. The germline V gene encodes CDR1 SGHVS and CDR2 FQNEAQ. The CDR3 has 15 residues. CDR3 coding DNA: TGTGCCAGCAGCCCCCCGAGCTCCTTGCTGTACGAGCAGTACTTC. It translates to CASSPPSSLLYEQYF.

The gene calls are TRBV10-3 and TRBJ2-3, with 8 positions matching TRBD2. Trimming at V came to 4 bases and at J to 2 bases, leaving 2 bases not matched to a gene. The germline CDR1 and CDR2 sequences are ENHRY and SYGVKD. CDR3 length equals 14 residues. The CDR3, as DNA: TGTGCCATCAGTGCTAGCGGGCACACAGATACGCAGTATTTT. Its protein product is CAISASGHTDTQYF.

CDR3 DNA sequence: TGCAGTGGCGTACGGGGGGGTTATGGCAATCAGCCCCAGCATTTT. This sequence encodes CSGVRGGYGNQPQHF. The rearrangement links TRBV20-1 to TRBJ1-5; tentatively, D is TRBD1 (5 bases). The CDR3 is made up of 15 amino acids. Germline V lookup: CDR1 DFQATT, CDR2 SNEGSKA (reference sequence). Deletions cut 7 bases from V and 2 bases from J, with 18 bases between.

To note about this clonotype: A junction boundary mismatches the germline segment, possibly from a read error. The CDR3 sequence: CASSVAGRGPPGELFF. The CDR3 DNA is TGTGCCAGCAGCGTAGCGGGCAGGGGTCCGCCCGGAGAGCTGTTTTTT. V usage is TRBV9 and J usage is TRBJ2-2; possibly TRBD1 for D (6 bases). This CDR3 has 16 amino acids. The germline V gene encodes CDR1 SGDLS and CDR2 YYNGEE.

The chain couples TRBV5-1 to TRBJ2-1; 7 bases fit TRBD2. Germline CDR1 reads SGHRS; CDR2 reads YFSETQ. The trim removed 0 bases at V and 6 bases at J, leaving 3 bases unmatched. The CDR3 has 14 amino acids. Here the CDR3 DNA reads TGCGCCAGCAGCTTGGTGCTAGCGGTCAATGAGCAGTTCTTC. It encodes CASSLVLAVNEQFF.

This clonotype came up once. The V call is TRBV28, the J call TRBJ2-3; tentative D call: TRBD2 (6 bases). Germline CDR1 and CDR2: MDHEN and SYDVKM. The V end lost 4 bases, the J end lost 6 bases, and 20 bases lay between the germline ends. The CDR3 runs 16 residues. DNA of the CDR3: TGTGCCAGCAGTTCCACTAGCTGGGGCCGACGGGATACGCAGTATTTT. This encodes CASSSTSWGRRDTQYF.

In its sample, this clonotype was seen many times. The J gene is TRBJ2-2, the V gene TRBV9; D unresolved. Germline assignment: CDR1 SGDLS and CDR2 YYNGEE. The V and J ends lost 0 bases and 4 bases respectively, with 1 base between them. CDR3 size: 12 residues. CDR3 DNA: TGTGCCAGCAGCGTAGTCACCGGGGAGCTGTTTTTT. Its protein is CASSVVTGELFF.

CDR3 sequence reads: CASSQGSLVASNEQFF. Here the CDR3 DNA reads TGCGCCAGCAGCCAAGGGTCACTAGTAGCGTCCAATGAGCAGTTCTTC. V and J are TRBV4-3 and TRBJ2-1; D may be TRBD2 (5 bases). Germline V gene data show CDR1 as LGHNA and CDR2 as YSLEER. The germline V and J ends were trimmed by 1 base and 6 bases, with 16 bases remaining between them. The CDR3 sequence is 16 residues long.

This chain connects TRBV6-1 to TRBJ2-6; 8 bases align to TRBD2. V shed 5 bases and J 0 bases; nucleotides not matched to a gene: 9. CDR3 size: 18 residues. In germline, CDR1 is MNHNS, CDR2 SASEGT. The CDR3 reads CASSLTSGASSGANVLTF. For the CDR3, the DNA is TGTGCCAGCAGTCTAACTAGCGGAGCGAGCTCTGGGGCCAACGTCCTGACTTTC.

The V call is TRBV29-1, the J call TRBJ2-7; D unresolved. With 6 bases removed from V and 0 bases from J, the gap between germline ends came to 9 bases. Germline V gene data show CDR1 as SQVTM and CDR2 as ANQGSEA. This CDR3 has 12 residues. The CDR3 nucleotides are TGCAGCGTCGTGGGCGCCTCCTACGAGCAGTACTTC. The encoded protein is CSVVGASYEQYF.

This clonotype was seen at least ten times. V gene TRBV6-2 or TRBV6-3 combines with J gene TRBJ2-7; 9 nucleotides align to TRBD2. Germline loops: CDR1 MNHEY, CDR2 SVGEGT. This CDR3 contains 17 residues. The junction had 14 bases not matched to a gene; V was cut back by 6 bases and J by 2 bases. DNA of the CDR3: TGTGCCAGCAGACAATGGGGACTAGCTGAAGCTACCTACGAGCAGTACTTC. Its protein product is CASRQWGLAEATYEQYF.

This clonotype was recorded a few times. The J gene is TRBJ2-7, the V gene TRBV28; no clear D gene. The CDR3 contains 11 residues. Trimming left V 2 bases short and J 10 bases short, with 9 bases between. CDR1 and CDR2 (germline): MDHEN, SYDVKM. The CDR3 nucleotides are TGTGCCAGCAGTTTAGGGTGGTCCCAGTACTTC. Translated, it gives CASSLGWSQYF.

The sample holds a few counts of this clonotype. The chain joins TRBV30 to TRBJ2-1; D possibly corresponds to TRBD2 (6 bases). The CDR3 is 16 amino acids. The germline V gene encodes CDR1 GTSNPN and CDR2 SVGIG (reference sequence). V dropped 2 bases and J dropped 6 bases, with 20 bases sitting between them. The CDR3 spells CAWSPPWRVVSNEQFF. CDR3 coding DNA: TGTGCCTGGAGTCCCCCCTGGAGGGTAGTAAGCAATGAGCAGTTCTTC.

V and J are TRBV3-1 and TRBJ2-1; weak D call: TRBD2 (6 bases). The germline V and J ends were trimmed by 3 bases and 3 bases, with 6 bases remaining between them. The CDR3 consists of 13 residues. The germline V gene has CDR1 LGHDT and CDR2 YNNKEL (reference sequence). The CDR3: CASSQTSYNEQFF. The CDR3 DNA is TGTGCCAGCAGCCAGACTAGCTACAATGAGCAGTTCTTC.

The chain recombines TRBV9 with TRBJ2-3, with TRBD2 matching 12 bases. The germline V gene encodes CDR1 SGDLS and CDR2 YYNGEE. The CDR3 has 16 amino acids. V shed 4 bases, J shed 2 bases, and the junction held 5 bases outside the gene matches. CDR3 amino acids: CASSFRLAGATDTQYF. The CDR3, as DNA: TGTGCCAGCAGCTTTCGACTAGCGGGAGCCACAGATACGCAGTATTTT.